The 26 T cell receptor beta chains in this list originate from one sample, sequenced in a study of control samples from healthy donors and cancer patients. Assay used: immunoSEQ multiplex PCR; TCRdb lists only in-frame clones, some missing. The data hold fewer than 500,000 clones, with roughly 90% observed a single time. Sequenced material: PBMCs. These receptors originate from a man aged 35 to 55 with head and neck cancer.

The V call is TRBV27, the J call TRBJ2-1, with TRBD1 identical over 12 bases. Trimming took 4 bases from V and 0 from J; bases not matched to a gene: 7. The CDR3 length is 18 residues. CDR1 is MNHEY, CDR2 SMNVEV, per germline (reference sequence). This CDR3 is CASSYGTGGFSSYNEQFF. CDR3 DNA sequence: TGTGCCAGCAGTTATGGGACAGGGGGCTTTAGCTCCTACAATGAGCAGTTCTTC.

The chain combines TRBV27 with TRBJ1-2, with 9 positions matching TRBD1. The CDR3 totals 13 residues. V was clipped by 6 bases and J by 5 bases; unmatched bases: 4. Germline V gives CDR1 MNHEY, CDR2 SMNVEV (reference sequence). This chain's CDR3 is CASRTGGAYGYTF. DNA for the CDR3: TGTGCCAGCAGAACAGGGGGCGCGTATGGCTACACCTTC.

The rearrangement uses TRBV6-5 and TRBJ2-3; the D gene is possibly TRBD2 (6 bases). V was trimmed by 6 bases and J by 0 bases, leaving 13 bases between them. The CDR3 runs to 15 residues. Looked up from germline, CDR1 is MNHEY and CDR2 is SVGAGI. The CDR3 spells CASRDYRYSTDTQYF. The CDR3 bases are TGTGCCAGCAGGGACTACCGCTACAGCACAGATACGCAGTATTTT.

The CDR3 bases are TGTGCCAGCAGTCCACGCGAAAAACTGTTTTTT. Amino acids: CASSPREKLFF. The gene calls are TRBV12-3 or TRBV12-4 and TRBJ1-4; D gene unclear. CDR3 length: 11 residues. Deletions cut 5 bases from V and 8 bases from J, with 6 bases between.

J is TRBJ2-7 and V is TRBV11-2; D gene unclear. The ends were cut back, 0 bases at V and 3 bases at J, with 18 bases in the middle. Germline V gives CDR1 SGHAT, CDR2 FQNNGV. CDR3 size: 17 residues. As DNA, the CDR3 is TGTGCCAGCAGCTTAGATTCTGGGTGGGGTGATTTCTACGAGCAGTACTTC. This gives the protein CASSLDSGWGDFYEQYF.

The CDR3 is CASSSEGGNQETQYF. CDR3 sequence (DNA): TGTGCCAGCAGCTCTGAAGGGGGAAACCAAGAGACCCAGTACTTC. This chain links TRBV5-4 with TRBJ2-5; possibly TRBD1 for D (6 bases). V lost 3 bases to trimming and J lost 0 bases, with 12 bases between them. This CDR3 is 15 amino acids long. Germline V CDR1 and CDR2: SGHNT, YYREEE (reference sequence).

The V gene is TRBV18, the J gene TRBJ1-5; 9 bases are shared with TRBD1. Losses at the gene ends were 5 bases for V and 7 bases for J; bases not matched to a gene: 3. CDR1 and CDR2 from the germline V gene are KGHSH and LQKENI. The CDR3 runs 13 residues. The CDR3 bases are TGTGCCAGCTCATCGGACAGGGGACAGCCCCAGCATTTT. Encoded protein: CASSSDRGQPQHF.

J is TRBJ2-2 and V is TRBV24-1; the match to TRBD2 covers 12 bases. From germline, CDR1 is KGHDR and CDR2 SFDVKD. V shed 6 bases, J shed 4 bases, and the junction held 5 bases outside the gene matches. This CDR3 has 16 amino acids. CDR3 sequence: CATSLAGGPGTGELFF. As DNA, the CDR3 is TGTGCCACCAGTCTAGCGGGAGGGCCGGGCACCGGGGAGCTGTTTTTT.

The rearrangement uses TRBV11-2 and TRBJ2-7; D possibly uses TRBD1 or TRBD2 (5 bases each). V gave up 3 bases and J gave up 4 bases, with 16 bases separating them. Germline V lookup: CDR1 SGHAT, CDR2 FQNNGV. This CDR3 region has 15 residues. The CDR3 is CASSLFGGSFYEQYF. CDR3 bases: TGTGCCAGCAGCTTGTTTGGGGGTTCCTTTTACGAGCAGTACTTC.

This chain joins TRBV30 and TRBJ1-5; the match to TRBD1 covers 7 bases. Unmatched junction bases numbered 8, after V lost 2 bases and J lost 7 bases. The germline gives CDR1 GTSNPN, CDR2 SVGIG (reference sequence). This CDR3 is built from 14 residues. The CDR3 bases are TGTGCCTGGAGTTTCTCGACAGGGCGGCAGCCCCAGCATTTT. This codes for CAWSFSTGRQPQHF.

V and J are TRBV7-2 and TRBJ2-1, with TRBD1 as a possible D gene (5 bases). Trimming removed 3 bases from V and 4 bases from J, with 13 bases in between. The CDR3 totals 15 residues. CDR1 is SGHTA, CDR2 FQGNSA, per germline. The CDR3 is CASSFAGQVYNEQFF. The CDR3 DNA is TGTGCCAGCAGCTTCGCTGGACAAGTATACAATGAGCAGTTCTTC.

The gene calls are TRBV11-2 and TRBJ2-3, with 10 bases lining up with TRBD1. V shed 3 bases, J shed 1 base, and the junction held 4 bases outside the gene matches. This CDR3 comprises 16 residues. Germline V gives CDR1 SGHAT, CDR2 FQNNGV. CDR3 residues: CASSFWDRGGTDTQYF. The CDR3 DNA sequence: TGTGCCAGCAGCTTCTGGGACAGGGGAGGCACAGATACGCAGTATTTT.

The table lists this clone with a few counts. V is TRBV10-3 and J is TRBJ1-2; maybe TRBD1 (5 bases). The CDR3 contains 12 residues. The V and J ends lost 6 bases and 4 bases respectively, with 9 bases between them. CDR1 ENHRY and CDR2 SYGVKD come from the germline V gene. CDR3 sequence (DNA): TGTGCCATCAGCGGGGACCGCTATGGCTACACCTTC. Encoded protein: CAISGDRYGYTF.

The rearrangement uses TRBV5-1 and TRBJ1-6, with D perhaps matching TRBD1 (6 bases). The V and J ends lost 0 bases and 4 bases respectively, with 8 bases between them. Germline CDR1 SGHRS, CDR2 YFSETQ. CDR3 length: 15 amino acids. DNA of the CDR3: TGCGCCAGCAGCTTGGGGACAGCATATAATTCACCCCTCCACTTT. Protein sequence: CASSLGTAYNSPLHF.

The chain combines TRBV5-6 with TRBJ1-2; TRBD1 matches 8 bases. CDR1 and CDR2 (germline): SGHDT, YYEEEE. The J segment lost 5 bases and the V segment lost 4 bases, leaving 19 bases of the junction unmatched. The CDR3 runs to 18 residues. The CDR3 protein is CASSRLLPYPDRDYGYTF. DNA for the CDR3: TGTGCCAGCAGCCGGTTGTTGCCTTATCCGGACAGGGATTATGGCTACACCTTC.

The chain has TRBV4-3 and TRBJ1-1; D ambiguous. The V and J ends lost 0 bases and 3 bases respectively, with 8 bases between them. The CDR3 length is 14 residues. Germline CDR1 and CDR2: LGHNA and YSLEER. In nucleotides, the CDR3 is TGCGCCAGCAGCCAAGAAACGGTCTACACTGAAGCTTTCTTT. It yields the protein CASSQETVYTEAFF.

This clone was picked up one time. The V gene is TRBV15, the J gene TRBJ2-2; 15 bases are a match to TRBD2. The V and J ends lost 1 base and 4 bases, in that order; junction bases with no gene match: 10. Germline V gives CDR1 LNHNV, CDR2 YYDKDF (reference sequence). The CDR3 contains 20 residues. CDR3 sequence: CATSRAGLAGGPKGTGELFF. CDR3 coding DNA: TGTGCCACCAGCAGAGCTGGACTAGCGGGAGGGCCGAAGGGCACCGGGGAGCTGTTTTTT. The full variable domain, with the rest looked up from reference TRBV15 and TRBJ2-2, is DAMVIQNPRYQVTQFGKPVTLSCSQTLNHNVMYWYQQKSSQAPKLLFHYYDKDFNNEADTPDNFQSRRPNTSFCFLDIRSPGLGDTAMYLCATSRAGLAGGPKGTGELFFGEGSRLTVL.

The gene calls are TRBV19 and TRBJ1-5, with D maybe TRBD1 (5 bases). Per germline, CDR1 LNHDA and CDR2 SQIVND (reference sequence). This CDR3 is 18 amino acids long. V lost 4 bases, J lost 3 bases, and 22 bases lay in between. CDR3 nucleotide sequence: TGTGCCAGTAGTACCTGGCGGAGCTCGAGGGGAAACAATCAGCCCCAGCATTTT. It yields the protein CASSTWRSSRGNNQPQHF.

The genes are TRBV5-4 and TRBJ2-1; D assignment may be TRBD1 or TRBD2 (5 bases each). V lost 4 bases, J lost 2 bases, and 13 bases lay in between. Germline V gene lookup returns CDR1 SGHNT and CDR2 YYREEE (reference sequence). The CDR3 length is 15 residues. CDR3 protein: CASSTPGTTYNEQFF. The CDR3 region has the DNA TGTGCCAGCAGCACACCCGGGACCACCTACAATGAGCAGTTCTTC.

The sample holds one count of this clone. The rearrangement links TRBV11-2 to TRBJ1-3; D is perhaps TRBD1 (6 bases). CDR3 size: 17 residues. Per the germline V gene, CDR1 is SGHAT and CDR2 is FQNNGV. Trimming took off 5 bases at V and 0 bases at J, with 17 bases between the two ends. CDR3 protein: CASSRYFGQSSGNTIYF. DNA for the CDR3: TGTGCCAGCAGCCGGTATTTCGGACAGTCCTCTGGAAACACCATATATTTT.

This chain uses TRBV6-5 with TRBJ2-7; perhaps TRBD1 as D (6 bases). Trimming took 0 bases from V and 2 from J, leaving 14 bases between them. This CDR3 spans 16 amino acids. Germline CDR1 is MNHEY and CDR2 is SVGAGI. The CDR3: CASSYSTGQIPYEQYF. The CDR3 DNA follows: TGTGCCAGCAGTTACTCGACCGGACAGATCCCCTACGAGCAGTACTTC.

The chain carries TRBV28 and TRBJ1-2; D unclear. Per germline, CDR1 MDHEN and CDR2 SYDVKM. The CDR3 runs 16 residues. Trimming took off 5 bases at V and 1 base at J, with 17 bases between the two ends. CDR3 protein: CASSPPPGRDNYGYTF. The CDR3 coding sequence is TGTGCCAGCAGTCCCCCCCCTGGCAGAGATAACTATGGCTACACCTTC.

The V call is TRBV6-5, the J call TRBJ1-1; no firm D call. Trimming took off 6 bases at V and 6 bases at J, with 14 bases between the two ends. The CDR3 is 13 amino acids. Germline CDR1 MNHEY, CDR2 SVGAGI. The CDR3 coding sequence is TGTGCCAGCAGCTCCCGGGCCACCTCTGAAGCTTTCTTT. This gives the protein CASSSRATSEAFF.

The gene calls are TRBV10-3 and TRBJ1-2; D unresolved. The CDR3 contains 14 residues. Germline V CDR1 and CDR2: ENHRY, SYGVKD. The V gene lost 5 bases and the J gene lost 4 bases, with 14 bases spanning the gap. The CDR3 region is CAISSHRDGYGYTF. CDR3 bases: TGTGCCATCAGTTCCCACAGAGACGGCTATGGCTACACCTTC.

The CDR3 protein is CASSPQQRNSGNTIYF. CDR3 coding DNA: TGTGCCAGCAGCCCACAGCAGAGAAACTCTGGAAACACCATATATTTT. The rearrangement links TRBV7-6 to TRBJ1-3; D unresolved. The CDR3 totals 16 residues. V lost 5 bases to trimming and J lost 0 bases, with 14 bases between them. The V gene's germline CDR1 is SGHVS and CDR2 FNYEAQ. The full variable domain, its missing parts supplied by reference TRBV7-6 and TRBJ1-3, is GAGVSQSPRYKVTKRGQDVALRCDPISGHVSLYWYRQALGQGPEFLTYFNYEAQQDKSGLPNDRFSAERPEGSISTLTIQRTEQRDSAMYRCASSPQQRNSGNTIYFGEGSWLTVV.

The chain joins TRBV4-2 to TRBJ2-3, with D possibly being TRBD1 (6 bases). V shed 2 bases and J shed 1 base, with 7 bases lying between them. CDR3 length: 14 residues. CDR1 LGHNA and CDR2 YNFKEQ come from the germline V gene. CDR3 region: CASSQPGGTDTQYF. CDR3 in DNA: TGTGCCAGCAGCCAACCAGGGGGCACAGATACGCAGTATTTT.